The rows below give T cell receptor beta chains drawn from one sample of a study of radiation and T cells in renal cell carcinoma. This table comes from immunoSEQ multiplex PCR, and its TCRdb copy is limited to in-frame clones, with some not included. The top ten hold about 4% of the sample, which has 150,000 or so clones, about 88% seen once. The sequences come from blood, collected from a patient whose treatment included radiotherapy and nephrectomy. Receptors were obtained from a woman in her seventies with renal cell carcinoma. The CDR3 runs from the conserved cysteine through the conserved F or W. Each record gives: J gene, clone size, D gene, V gene, CDR3 protein, CDR3 DNA. D genes are given only for firm matches. Not all rows give a size; the values are once, few, many and, for expanded clones, a class.

j_gene: TRBJ1-1
abundance: few
d_gene: -
v_gene: TRBV29-1
CDR3aa: CSVGGERKGFTEAFF
CDR3nt: TGCAGCGTTGGGGGTGAACGGAAGGGGTTCACTGAAGCTTTCTTT

j_gene: TRBJ2-5
abundance: -
d_gene: -
v_gene: TRBV15
CDR3aa: CATSGAGGGRAETQYF
CDR3nt: TGTGCCACCAGCGGAGCCGGAGGGGGCCGGGCGGAGACCCAGTACTTC

j_gene: TRBJ1-5
abundance: few
d_gene: -
v_gene: TRBV19
CDR3aa: CATSQNTGSNQPQHF
CDR3nt: TGTGCCACCTCGCAAAACACGGGGAGCAATCAGCCCCAGCATTTT

j_gene: TRBJ1-2
abundance: -
d_gene: TRBD1
v_gene: TRBV19
CDR3aa: CASSRTGTNYGYTF
CDR3nt: TGTGCCAGTAGTAGGACAGGGACCAACTATGGCTACACCTTC

j_gene: TRBJ2-5
abundance: -
d_gene: -
v_gene: TRBV6-5
CDR3aa: CASSYSRETQYF
CDR3nt: TGTGCCAGCAGTTACTCGAGGGAGACCCAGTACTTC

j_gene: TRBJ2-3
abundance: -
d_gene: TRBD2
v_gene: TRBV13
CDR3aa: CASSLMRGSQPDTQYF
CDR3nt: TGTGCCAGCAGCTTAATGCGGGGGTCCCAGCCAGATACGCAGTATTTT

j_gene: TRBJ2-1
abundance: -
d_gene: -
v_gene: TRBV7-2
CDR3aa: CASSLGRAANEQFF
CDR3nt: TGTGCCAGCAGCTTAGGCAGGGCCGCCAATGAGCAGTTCTTC

j_gene: TRBJ1-5
abundance: -
d_gene: TRBD1
v_gene: TRBV30
CDR3aa: CAWSAGTGDQPQHF
CDR3nt: TGTGCCTGGAGTGCCGGGACAGGCGATCAGCCCCAGCATTTT

j_gene: TRBJ1-1
abundance: few
d_gene: TRBD1
v_gene: TRBV6-1
CDR3aa: CASSEATKGQYLAFF
CDR3nt: TGTGCCAGCAGTGAAGCCACCAAGGGACAGTATTTGGCTTTCTTT

j_gene: TRBJ2-5
abundance: -
d_gene: -
v_gene: TRBV7-2
CDR3aa: CASSPTAGQSQETQYF
CDR3nt: TGTGCCAGCAGCCCCACCGCGGGACAGAGCCAAGAGACCCAGTACTTC

j_gene: TRBJ2-1
abundance: -
d_gene: -
v_gene: TRBV29-1
CDR3aa: CSVEDLYRATYNEQFF
CDR3nt: TGCAGCGTTGAAGATCTTTACAGGGCTACGTACAATGAGCAGTTCTTC

j_gene: TRBJ2-2
abundance: -
d_gene: TRBD2
v_gene: TRBV4-3
CDR3aa: CASSPLAGDTGELFF
CDR3nt: TGCGCCAGCAGCCCATTAGCGGGGGACACCGGGGAGCTGTTTTTT

j_gene: TRBJ1-6
abundance: -
d_gene: -
v_gene: TRBV19
CDR3aa: CASSMALGAPSSLHF
CDR3nt: TGTGCCAGTAGTATGGCGTTAGGGGCACCGTCGTCCCTCCACTTT

j_gene: TRBJ1-5
abundance: -
d_gene: -
v_gene: TRBV15
CDR3aa: CATSPWKGSDQPQHF
CDR3nt: TGTGCCACCAGCCCATGGAAGGGGAGTGATCAGCCCCAGCATTTT

j_gene: TRBJ1-2
abundance: once
d_gene: -
v_gene: TRBV27
CDR3aa: CASRGSVSGYGYTF
CDR3nt: TGTGCCAGCAGGGGTTCAGTGTCCGGCTATGGCTACACCTTC

j_gene: TRBJ2-1
abundance: -
d_gene: -
v_gene: TRBV11-2
CDR3aa: CASSRGLPSYNEQFF
CDR3nt: TGTGCCAGCAGCCGGGGACTTCCGTCCTACAATGAGCAGTTCTTC

j_gene: TRBJ2-1
abundance: -
d_gene: -
v_gene: TRBV7-2
CDR3aa: CASSLSIGQGRGGEQFF
CDR3nt: TGTGCCAGCAGCTTATCGATAGGACAGGGCCGGGGGGGTGAGCAGTTCTTC

j_gene: TRBJ1-5
abundance: -
d_gene: -
v_gene: TRBV7-2
CDR3aa: CASSLTGTPNSNQPQHF
CDR3nt: TGTGCCAGCAGCTTAACCGGGACACCGAATAGCAATCAGCCCCAGCATTTT

j_gene: TRBJ1-4
abundance: -
d_gene: -
v_gene: TRBV4-3
CDR3aa: CASSQEGRGNEKLFF
CDR3nt: TGCGCCAGCAGCCAAGAGGGTCGGGGGAATGAAAAACTGTTTTTT

j_gene: TRBJ2-1
abundance: -
d_gene: -
v_gene: TRBV6-5
CDR3aa: CASWQGYNEQFF
CDR3nt: TGTGCCAGTTGGCAGGGTTACAATGAGCAGTTCTTC

j_gene: TRBJ2-6
abundance: -
d_gene: -
v_gene: TRBV13
CDR3aa: CASTRDSGRGVRGANVLTF
CDR3nt: TGTGCCAGCACCCGAGACTCCGGGAGAGGGGTGAGGGGGGCCAACGTCCTGACTTTC

j_gene: TRBJ1-1
abundance: -
d_gene: -
v_gene: TRBV30
CDR3aa: CAWDGPFF
CDR3nt: TGTGCCTGGGACGGACCCTTCTTT

j_gene: TRBJ1-1
abundance: -
d_gene: TRBD1
v_gene: TRBV5-1
CDR3aa: CASTTGDTEAFF
CDR3nt: TGCGCCAGCACGACAGGGGACACTGAAGCTTTCTTT

j_gene: TRBJ2-7
abundance: -
d_gene: TRBD1
v_gene: TRBV25-1
CDR3aa: CASSEIGTGIYEQYF
CDR3nt: TGTGCCAGCAGTGAAATCGGGACAGGGATCTACGAGCAGTACTTC

j_gene: TRBJ1-1
abundance: -
d_gene: -
v_gene: TRBV9
CDR3aa: CASSVPDRPGREAFF
CDR3nt: TGTGCCAGCAGCGTACCCGATCGACCCGGGCGTGAAGCTTTCTTT

j_gene: TRBJ1-1
abundance: -
d_gene: -
v_gene: TRBV2
CDR3aa: CASRGLDGGSTEAFF
CDR3nt: TGTGCCAGCAGAGGGCTGGACGGGGGGAGCACTGAAGCTTTCTTT

j_gene: TRBJ2-7
abundance: -
d_gene: TRBD2
v_gene: TRBV5-1
CDR3aa: CASSPAGGSYEQYF
CDR3nt: TGCGCCAGCAGTCCAGCGGGGGGCTCCTACGAGCAGTACTTC

j_gene: TRBJ2-6
abundance: -
d_gene: TRBD1
v_gene: TRBV27
CDR3aa: CASSATGFFSGANVLTF
CDR3nt: TGTGCCAGCAGTGCGACAGGGTTTTTTTCTGGGGCCAACGTCCTGACTTTC

j_gene: TRBJ2-3
abundance: once
d_gene: -
v_gene: TRBV5-1
CDR3aa: CASSTIAASTDTQYF
CDR3nt: TGCGCCAGCAGCACCATAGCGGCTAGCACAGATACGCAGTATTTT

j_gene: TRBJ1-1
abundance: once
d_gene: TRBD1
v_gene: TRBV9
CDR3aa: CASSVRGLGGASEAFF
CDR3nt: TGTGCCAGCAGCGTTCGAGGCTTAGGGGGCGCCTCTGAAGCTTTCTTT

j_gene: TRBJ1-1
abundance: -
d_gene: TRBD1
v_gene: TRBV19
CDR3aa: CASSISGTGRPKNTEAFF
CDR3nt: TGTGCCAGTAGTATTTCAGGGACAGGGCGACCTAAGAACACTGAAGCTTTCTTT

j_gene: TRBJ2-7
abundance: -
d_gene: -
v_gene: TRBV18
CDR3aa: CASSGQSYEQYF
CDR3nt: TGTGCCAGCTCAGGACAGAGCTACGAGCAGTACTTT

j_gene: TRBJ1-6
abundance: -
d_gene: -
v_gene: TRBV19
CDR3aa: CASGDGASSYNSPLHF
CDR3nt: TGTGCCAGTGGGGACGGAGCAAGCTCCTATAATTCACCCCTCCACTTT

j_gene: TRBJ2-7
abundance: -
d_gene: -
v_gene: TRBV5-1
CDR3aa: CASSLDWGAYEQYF
CDR3nt: TGCGCCAGCAGCCTAGACTGGGGGGCCTACGAGCAGTACTTC

j_gene: TRBJ2-5
abundance: -
d_gene: -
v_gene: TRBV2
CDR3aa: CASSEASVETQYF
CDR3nt: TGTGCCAGCAGTGAAGCTAGCGTGGAGACCCAGTACTTC

j_gene: TRBJ2-2
abundance: -
d_gene: -
v_gene: TRBV5-4
CDR3aa: CASSLVRDHTGELFF
CDR3nt: TGTGCCAGCAGCTTGGTGCGGGACCACACCGGGGAGCTGTTTTTT

j_gene: TRBJ1-1
abundance: -
d_gene: TRBD1
v_gene: TRBV19
CDR3aa: CASRVGQGAWTEAFF
CDR3nt: TGTGCCAGTAGGGTGGGTCAGGGGGCATGGACTGAAGCTTTCTTT

j_gene: TRBJ1-1
abundance: -
d_gene: -
v_gene: TRBV28
CDR3aa: CASSLGMGVNTEAFF
CDR3nt: TGTGCCAGCAGTTTAGGGATGGGAGTGAACACTGAAGCTTTCTTT

j_gene: TRBJ1-2
abundance: -
d_gene: -
v_gene: TRBV27
CDR3aa: CASSPHGDPNYGYTF
CDR3nt: TGTGCCAGCAGTCCCCACGGGGACCCTAACTATGGCTACACCTTC

j_gene: TRBJ2-7
abundance: -
d_gene: -
v_gene: TRBV5-1
CDR3aa: CASSYSTGYEQYF
CDR3nt: TGCGCCAGCAGCTACTCGACGGGCTACGAGCAGTACTTC

j_gene: TRBJ1-6
abundance: -
d_gene: -
v_gene: TRBV7-8
CDR3aa: CASSAGQDNSPLHF
CDR3nt: TGTGCCAGCAGCGCGGGACAAGATAATTCACCCCTCCACTTT

j_gene: TRBJ2-3
abundance: -
d_gene: TRBD2
v_gene: TRBV9
CDR3aa: CASSRGTSRDDTQYF
CDR3nt: TGTGCCAGCAGCAGAGGGACTAGCCGTGACGATACGCAGTATTTT

j_gene: TRBJ2-1
abundance: -
d_gene: -
v_gene: TRBV19
CDR3aa: CASAQNNEQFF
CDR3nt: TGTGCCAGCGCACAAAACAATGAGCAGTTCTTC

j_gene: TRBJ2-7
abundance: -
d_gene: -
v_gene: TRBV6-1
CDR3aa: CASSERGPGGGEQYF
CDR3nt: TGTGCCAGCAGTGAACGGGGCCCCGGTGGGGGAGAGCAGTACTTC

j_gene: TRBJ1-3
abundance: -
d_gene: -
v_gene: TRBV27
CDR3aa: CASSSDRASGNTIYF
CDR3nt: TGTGCCAGCAGCTCGGACAGAGCTTCTGGAAACACCATATATTTT

j_gene: TRBJ2-5
abundance: -
d_gene: -
v_gene: TRBV2
CDR3aa: CASKPRLQPLETQYF
CDR3nt: TGTGCCAGCAAACCAAGGTTACAGCCCCTTGAGACCCAGTACTTC

j_gene: TRBJ2-1
abundance: -
d_gene: TRBD1
v_gene: TRBV4-1
CDR3aa: CASSQDQGDRGYNEQFF
CDR3nt: TGCGCCAGCAGCCAAGATCAAGGGGACAGGGGATACAATGAGCAGTTCTTC

j_gene: TRBJ2-5
abundance: -
d_gene: TRBD2
v_gene: TRBV5-4
CDR3aa: CASSSGTSGGETQYF
CDR3nt: TGTGCCAGCAGCTCCGGGACTAGCGGGGGAGAGACCCAGTACTTC